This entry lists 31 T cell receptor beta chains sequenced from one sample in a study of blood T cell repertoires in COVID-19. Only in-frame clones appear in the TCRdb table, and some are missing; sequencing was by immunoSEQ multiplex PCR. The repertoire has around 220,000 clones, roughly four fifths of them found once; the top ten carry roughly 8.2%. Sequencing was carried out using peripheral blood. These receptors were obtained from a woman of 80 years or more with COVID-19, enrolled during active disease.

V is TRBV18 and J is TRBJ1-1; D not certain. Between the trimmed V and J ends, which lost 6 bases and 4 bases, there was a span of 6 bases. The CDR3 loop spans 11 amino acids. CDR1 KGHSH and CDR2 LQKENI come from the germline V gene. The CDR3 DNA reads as TGTGCCAGCTCGGAGGCCACTGAAGCTTTCTTT. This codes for CASSEATEAFF.

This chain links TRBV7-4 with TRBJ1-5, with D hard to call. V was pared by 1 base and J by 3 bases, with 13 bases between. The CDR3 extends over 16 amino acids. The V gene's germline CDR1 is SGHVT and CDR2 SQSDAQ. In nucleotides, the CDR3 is TGTGCCAGCAGCTTAGGATCGCGACTCCACAATCAGCCCCAGCATTTT. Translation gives CASSLGSRLHNQPQHF.

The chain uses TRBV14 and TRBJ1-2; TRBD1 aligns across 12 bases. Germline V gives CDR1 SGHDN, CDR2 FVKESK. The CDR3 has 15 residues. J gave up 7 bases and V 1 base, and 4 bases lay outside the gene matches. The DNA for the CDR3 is TGTGCCAGCAGCCAAGCCGGGACAGGGGGCATTGGCTACACCTTC. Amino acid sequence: CASSQAGTGGIGYTF.

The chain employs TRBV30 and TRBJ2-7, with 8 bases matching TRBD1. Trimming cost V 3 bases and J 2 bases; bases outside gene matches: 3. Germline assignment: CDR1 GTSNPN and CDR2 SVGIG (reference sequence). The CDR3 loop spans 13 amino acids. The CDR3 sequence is CAWRPDRAYEQYF. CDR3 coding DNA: TGTGCCTGGAGACCGGACAGGGCCTACGAGCAGTACTTC.

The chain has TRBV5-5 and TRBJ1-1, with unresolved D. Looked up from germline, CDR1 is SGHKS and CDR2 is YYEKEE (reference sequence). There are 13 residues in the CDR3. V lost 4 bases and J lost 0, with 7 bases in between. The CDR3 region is CASSRGMNTEAFF. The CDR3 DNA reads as TGTGCCAGCAGCAGAGGGATGAACACTGAAGCTTTCTTT.

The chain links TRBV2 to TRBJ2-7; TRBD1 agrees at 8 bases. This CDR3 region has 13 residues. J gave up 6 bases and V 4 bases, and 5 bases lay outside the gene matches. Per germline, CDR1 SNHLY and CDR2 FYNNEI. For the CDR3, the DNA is TGTGCCAGCAGTGGGACAGGGAGGCTCGAGCAGTACTTC. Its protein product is CASSGTGRLEQYF.

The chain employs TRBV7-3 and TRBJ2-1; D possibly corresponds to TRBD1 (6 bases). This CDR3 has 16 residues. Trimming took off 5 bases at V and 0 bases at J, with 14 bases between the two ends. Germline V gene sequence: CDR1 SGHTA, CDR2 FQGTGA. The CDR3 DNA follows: TGTGCCAGCAGCCCTGGACAGAGTCGCTCCTACAATGAGCAGTTCTTC. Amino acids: CASSPGQSRSYNEQFF.

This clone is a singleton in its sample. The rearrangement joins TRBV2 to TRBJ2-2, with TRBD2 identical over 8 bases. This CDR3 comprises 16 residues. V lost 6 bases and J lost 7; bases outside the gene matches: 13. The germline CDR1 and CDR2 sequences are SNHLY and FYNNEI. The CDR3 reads CASSGPGGGRGGELFF. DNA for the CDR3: TGTGCCAGCAGCGGCCCCGGGGGGGGACGAGGCGGGGAGCTGTTTTTT.

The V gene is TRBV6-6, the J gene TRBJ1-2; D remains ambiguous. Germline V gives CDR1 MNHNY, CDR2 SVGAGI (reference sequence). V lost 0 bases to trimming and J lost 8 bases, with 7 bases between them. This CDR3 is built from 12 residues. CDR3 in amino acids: CASSYSEGGYTF. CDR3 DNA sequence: TGTGCCAGCAGTTACTCAGAGGGCGGCTACACCTTC.

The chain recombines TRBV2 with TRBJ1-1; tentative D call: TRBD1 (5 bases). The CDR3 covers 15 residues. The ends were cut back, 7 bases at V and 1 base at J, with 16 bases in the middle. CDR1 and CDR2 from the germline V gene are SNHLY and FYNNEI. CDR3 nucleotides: TGTGCCAGCAATCGCCTGGGGCAGGAGAACACTGAAGCTTTCTTT. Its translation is CASNRLGQENTEAFF.

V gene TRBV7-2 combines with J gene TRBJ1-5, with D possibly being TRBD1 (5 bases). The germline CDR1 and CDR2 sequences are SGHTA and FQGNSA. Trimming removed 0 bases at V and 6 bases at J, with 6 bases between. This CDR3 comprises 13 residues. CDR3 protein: CASSLAQGQPQHF. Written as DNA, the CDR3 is TGTGCCAGCAGCTTAGCGCAGGGTCAGCCCCAGCATTTT.

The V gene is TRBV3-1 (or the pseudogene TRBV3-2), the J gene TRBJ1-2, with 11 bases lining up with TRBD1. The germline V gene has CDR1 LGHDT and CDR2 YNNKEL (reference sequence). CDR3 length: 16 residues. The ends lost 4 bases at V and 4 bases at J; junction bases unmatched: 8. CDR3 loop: CASSLGQGASIYGYTF. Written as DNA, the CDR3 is TGTGCCAGCAGCCTCGGACAGGGGGCATCAATCTATGGCTACACCTTC.

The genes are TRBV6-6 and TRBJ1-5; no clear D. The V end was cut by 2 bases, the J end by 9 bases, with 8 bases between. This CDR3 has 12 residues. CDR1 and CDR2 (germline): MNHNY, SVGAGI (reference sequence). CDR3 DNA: TGTGCCAGCAGTTACAATCCGGGGCCCCAGCATTTT. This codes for CASSYNPGPQHF.

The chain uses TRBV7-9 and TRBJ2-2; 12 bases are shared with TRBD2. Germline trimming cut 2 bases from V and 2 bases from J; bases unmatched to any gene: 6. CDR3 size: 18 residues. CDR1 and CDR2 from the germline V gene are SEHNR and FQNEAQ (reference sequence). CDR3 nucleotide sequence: TGTGCCAGCAGCTTAAGGACTAGCGGGGTCAGAAACACCGGGGAGCTGTTTTTT. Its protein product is CASSLRTSGVRNTGELFF.

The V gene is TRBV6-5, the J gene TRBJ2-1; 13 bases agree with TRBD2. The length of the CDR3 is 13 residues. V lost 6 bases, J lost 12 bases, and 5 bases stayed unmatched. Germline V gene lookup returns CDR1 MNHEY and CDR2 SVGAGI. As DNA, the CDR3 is TGTGCCAGCAGATTGGGACTAGCGGGAATGCAGTTCTTC. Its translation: CASRLGLAGMQFF.

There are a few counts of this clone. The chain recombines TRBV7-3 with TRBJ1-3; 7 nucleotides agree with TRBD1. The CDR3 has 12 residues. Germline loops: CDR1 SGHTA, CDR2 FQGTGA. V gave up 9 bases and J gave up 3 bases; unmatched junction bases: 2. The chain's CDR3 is CASQGGGNTIYF. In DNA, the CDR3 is TGTGCCAGTCAGGGGGGTGGAAACACCATATATTTT.

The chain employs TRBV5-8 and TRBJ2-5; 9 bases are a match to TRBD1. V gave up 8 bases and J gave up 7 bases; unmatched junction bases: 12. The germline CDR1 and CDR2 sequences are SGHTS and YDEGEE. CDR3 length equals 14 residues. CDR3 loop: CASSRDRDSGTQYF. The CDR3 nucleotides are TGTGCCAGTAGCCGGGACAGGGATTCAGGGACCCAGTACTTC.

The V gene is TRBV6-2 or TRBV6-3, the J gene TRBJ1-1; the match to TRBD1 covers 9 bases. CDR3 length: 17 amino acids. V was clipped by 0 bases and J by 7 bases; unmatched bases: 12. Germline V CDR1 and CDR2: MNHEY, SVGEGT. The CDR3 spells CASSYSTGTGILGEAFF. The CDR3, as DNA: TGTGCCAGCAGTTACTCAACCGGGACAGGGATCCTTGGTGAAGCTTTCTTT.

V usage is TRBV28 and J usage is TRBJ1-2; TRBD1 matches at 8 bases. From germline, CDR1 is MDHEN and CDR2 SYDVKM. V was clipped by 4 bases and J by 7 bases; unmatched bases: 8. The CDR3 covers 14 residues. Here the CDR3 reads CASSSQGAFTGYTF. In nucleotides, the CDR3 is TGTGCCAGCAGTTCGCAGGGGGCCTTTACTGGCTACACCTTC.

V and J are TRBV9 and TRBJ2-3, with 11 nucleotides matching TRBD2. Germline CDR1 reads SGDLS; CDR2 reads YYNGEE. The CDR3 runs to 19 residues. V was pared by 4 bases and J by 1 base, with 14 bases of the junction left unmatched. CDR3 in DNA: TGTGCCAGCAGCTCCCCCCGGGGTAGCGGGAGGGCCGGCACAGATACGCAGTATTTT. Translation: CASSSPRGSGRAGTDTQYF.

CDR3 loop: CASSVEGGWPSPLHF. CDR3 DNA sequence: TGTGCCAGCAGCGTAGAGGGAGGGTGGCCCTCACCCCTCCACTTT. V and J are TRBV9 and TRBJ1-6; D not certain. V was trimmed by 0 bases and J by 10 bases, leaving 14 bases between them. Germline assignment: CDR1 SGDLS and CDR2 YYNGEE. The CDR3 covers 15 residues.

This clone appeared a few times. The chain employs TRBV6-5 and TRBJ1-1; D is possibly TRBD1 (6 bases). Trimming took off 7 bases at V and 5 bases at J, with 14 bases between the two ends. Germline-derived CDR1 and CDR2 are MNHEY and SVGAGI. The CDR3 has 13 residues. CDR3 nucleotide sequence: TGTGCCAGCACCTCATCCAGGGGTACTGAAGCTTTCTTT. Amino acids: CASTSSRGTEAFF.

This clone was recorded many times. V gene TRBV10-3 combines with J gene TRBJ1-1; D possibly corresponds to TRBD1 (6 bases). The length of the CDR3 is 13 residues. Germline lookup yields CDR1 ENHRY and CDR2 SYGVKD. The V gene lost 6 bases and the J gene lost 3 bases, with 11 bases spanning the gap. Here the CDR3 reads CAISLTGYTEAFF. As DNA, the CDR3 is TGTGCCATCAGCCTAACAGGGTACACTGAAGCTTTCTTT.

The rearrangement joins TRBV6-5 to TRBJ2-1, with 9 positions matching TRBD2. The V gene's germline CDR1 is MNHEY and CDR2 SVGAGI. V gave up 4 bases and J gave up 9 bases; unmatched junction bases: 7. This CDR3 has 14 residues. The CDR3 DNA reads TGTGCCAGCAGTTTGAGCGGGAGGATGGCTGAGCAGTTCTTC. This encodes CASSLSGRMAEQFF.

The CDR3 is CASLRGFYNEQFF. The CDR3 nucleotides read TGTGCCAGCCTGCGGGGGTTCTACAATGAGCAGTTCTTC. This chain connects TRBV7-9 to TRBJ2-1; 7 bases fit TRBD2. This CDR3 contains 13 residues. V shed 8 bases, J shed 3 bases, and the junction held 4 bases outside the gene matches. CDR1 and CDR2 from the germline V gene are SEHNR and FQNEAQ (reference sequence).

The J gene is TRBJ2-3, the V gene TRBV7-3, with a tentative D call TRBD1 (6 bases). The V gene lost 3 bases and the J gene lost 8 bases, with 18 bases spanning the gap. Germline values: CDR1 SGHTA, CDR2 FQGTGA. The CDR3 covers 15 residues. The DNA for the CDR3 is TGTGCCAGCAGCTTCGCCGGACAGCGGAGCGGTACGCAGTATTTT. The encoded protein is CASSFAGQRSGTQYF.

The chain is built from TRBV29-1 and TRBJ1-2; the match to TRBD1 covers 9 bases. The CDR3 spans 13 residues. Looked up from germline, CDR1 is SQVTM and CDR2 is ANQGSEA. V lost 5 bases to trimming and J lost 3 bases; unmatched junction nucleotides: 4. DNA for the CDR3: TGCAGCGTTTTACAGGGGGCTGACTATGGCTACACCTTC. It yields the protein CSVLQGADYGYTF.

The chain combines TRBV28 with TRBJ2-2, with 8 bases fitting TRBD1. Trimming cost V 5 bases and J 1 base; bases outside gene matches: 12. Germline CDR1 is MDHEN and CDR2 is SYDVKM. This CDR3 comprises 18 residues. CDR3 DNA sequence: TGTGCCAGCAGTGCCCTCAGAGGGACAGGCTTGAACACCGGGGAGCTGTTTTTT. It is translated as CASSALRGTGLNTGELFF.

The CDR3 DNA reads as TGTGCCAGCAGCTACAGGGGAGCCCGTGGGGAGACCCAGTACTTC. Encoded protein: CASSYRGARGETQYF. The J gene is TRBJ2-5, the V gene TRBV11-3, with 7 positions matching TRBD1. This CDR3 comprises 15 residues. Germline CDR1 reads SGHNT; CDR2 reads YENEEA. The V and J ends lost 4 bases and 5 bases, in that order; junction bases with no gene match: 10.

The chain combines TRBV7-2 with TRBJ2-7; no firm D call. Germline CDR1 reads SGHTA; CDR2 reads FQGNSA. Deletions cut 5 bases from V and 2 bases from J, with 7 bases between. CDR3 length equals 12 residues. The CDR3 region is CASSQYTYEQYF. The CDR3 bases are TGTGCCAGCAGCCAGTACACCTACGAGCAGTACTTC.

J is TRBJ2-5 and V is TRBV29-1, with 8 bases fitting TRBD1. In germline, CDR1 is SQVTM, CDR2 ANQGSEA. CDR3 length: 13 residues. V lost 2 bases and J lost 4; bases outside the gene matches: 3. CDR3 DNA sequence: TGCAGCGTTGAATTCGGACAGGGAGAGACCCAGTACTTC. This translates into CSVEFGQGETQYF.